The present T cell receptor beta chain was sequenced within a study of shared clonotypes between healthy human individuals. Sequencing was performed with immunoSEQ multiplex PCR; in TCRdb, only in-frame clones are kept and a portion is missing. The sample contains roughly 1,800,000 clones, 85% to 95% of which appear only once. CDR3 length: 14 residues. Germline CDR1 is SGHKS and CDR2 is YYEKEE (reference sequence). The V and J ends lost 0 bases and 4 bases respectively, with 11 bases between them. CD45RO-negative, CCR7-positively selected cells formed the naive CD8 fraction, excluding terminally differentiated effector memory CD45RA+ cells.

The origin of this receptor is a man aged 18 to 30 in good health. The V call is TRBV5-5, the J call TRBJ2-7; D is unclear. The sample was naive CD8+ T cells sorted from blood. CDR3 DNA sequence: TGTGCCAGCAGCTTGGGGATCCTACCTTACGAGCAGTACTTC. Translated, it gives CASSLGILPYEQYF.